Following are 22 T cell receptor beta chains from one sample sequenced in a study of blood T cell repertoires in COVID-19. Only in-frame clones appear in the TCRdb table, and some are missing; sequencing was by immunoSEQ multiplex PCR. Of about 84,000 clones listed, 90% to 95% are singletons. The source material was peripheral blood. The receptors shown here come from a human donor with active COVID-19. The donor label of this sample is uncertain.

The chain employs TRBV27 and TRBJ2-2, with D possibly matching TRBD1 (6 bases). Trimming took 8 bases from V and 7 from J, leaving 20 bases between them. The CDR3 is 15 residues long. CDR1 MNHEY and CDR2 SMNVEV come from the germline V gene (reference sequence). The CDR3 is CASGSSSGAVGELFF. DNA of the CDR3: TGTGCCAGCGGGTCGTCATCAGGGGCGGTCGGGGAGCTGTTTTTT.

The gene calls are TRBV7-2 and TRBJ2-5, with TRBD1 matching over 7 bases. This CDR3 comprises 13 residues. The germline V gene has CDR1 SGHTA and CDR2 FQGNSA. Unmatched junction bases numbered 1, after V lost 5 bases and J lost 1 base. The CDR3 nucleotides read TGTGCCAGCAGCCGGGACAGCCAAGAGACCCAGTACTTC. As protein: CASSRDSQETQYF.

The chain links TRBV7-2 to TRBJ1-6; D is perhaps TRBD1 (5 bases). This CDR3 comprises 13 residues. From germline, CDR1 is SGHTA and CDR2 FQGNSA. V was clipped by 3 bases and J by 9 bases, with 9 bases between them. The CDR3: CASSFDRSSPLHF. The CDR3 DNA reads as TGTGCCAGCAGCTTCGACAGAAGTTCACCCCTCCACTTT.

This sequence joins TRBV21-1 and TRBJ1-6; TRBD1 is the table's D call, not checked against the DNA. TRBV21-1 is classified as a pseudogene. The CDR3 sequence is 13 residues long. The CDR3 sequence: CASIGQGNSPLHF. The CDR3 coding sequence is TGTGCCAGCATAGGACAGGGTAATTCACCCCTCCACTTT.

V and J are TRBV7-9 and TRBJ2-7; 8 nucleotides line up with TRBD2. From germline, CDR1 is SEHNR and CDR2 FQNEAQ (reference sequence). The CDR3 runs to 18 residues. Trimming cost V 1 base and J 1 base; bases outside gene matches: 12. CDR3 region: CASSLGGGTSGGSYEQYF. CDR3 coding DNA: TGTGCCAGCAGCTTAGGAGGGGGAACTAGCGGCGGATCCTACGAGCAGTACTTC.

The CDR3 loop is CASSTTETYEQYF. DNA for the CDR3: TGTGCCAGCAGCACAACAGAGACCTACGAGCAGTACTTC. This chain connects TRBV12-3 or TRBV12-4 to TRBJ2-7; D unclear. The CDR3 has 13 residues. Deletions cut 6 bases from V and 2 bases from J, with 11 bases between.

The CDR3 DNA sequence: TGCGCCAGCAGTGGTACCCTCAACGGGGGCTACACCTTC. It translates to CASSGTLNGGYTF. V is TRBV10-2 and J is TRBJ1-2; D is unclear. CDR1 is WSHSY and CDR2 is SAAADI in the germline V gene. This CDR3 has 13 amino acids. Trimming cost V 4 bases and J 8 bases, with 14 bases left between them.

The gene calls are TRBV5-1 and TRBJ1-5; 10 bases are shared with TRBD1. In germline, CDR1 is SGHRS, CDR2 YFSETQ. V lost 4 bases, J lost 0 bases, and 7 bases stayed unmatched. The CDR3 length is 17 residues. CDR3 sequence (DNA): TGCGCCAGCAGCGCCGGGACAGGGGCTTATAGCAATCAGCCCCAGCATTTT. Protein sequence: CASSAGTGAYSNQPQHF.

The chain uses TRBV4-1 and TRBJ2-6, with D perhaps matching TRBD2 (5 bases). Germline-derived CDR1 and CDR2 are MGHRA and YSYEKL. V lost 0 bases, J lost 1 base, and 13 bases lay in between. This CDR3 is 18 amino acids long. This CDR3 reads CASSQENVRASGANVLTF. The CDR3 bases are TGCGCCAGCAGCCAAGAAAATGTGCGGGCTTCTGGGGCCAACGTCCTGACTTTC.

This chain uses TRBV9 with TRBJ2-7; D may be TRBD2 (5 bases). Germline CDR1 reads SGDLS; CDR2 reads YYNGEE. Between the trimmed V and J ends, which lost 0 bases and 1 base, there was a span of 14 bases. This CDR3 contains 16 residues. In DNA form, the CDR3 reads TGTGCCAGCAGCGTAGATCTGGGAAGAGGGTCCTACGAGCAGTACTTC. Translating gives CASSVDLGRGSYEQYF. Full variable domain (outside the CDR3, taken from reference TRBV9 and TRBJ2-7): DSGVTQTPKHLITATGQRVTLRCSPRSGDLSVYWYQQSLDQGLQFLIQYYNGEERAKGNILERFSAQQFPDLHSELNLSSLELGDSALYFCASSVDLGRGSYEQYFGPGTRLTVT.

The J gene is TRBJ2-2, the V gene TRBV19; a weak D match, TRBD2 (6 bases). Germline V lookup: CDR1 LNHDA, CDR2 SQIVND (reference sequence). V was pared by 1 base and J by 4 bases, with 13 bases between. The CDR3 is 16 amino acids. CDR3 DNA: TGTGCCAGTAGTATAGGCTCTAGCGTTTTCACCGGGGAGCTGTTTTTT. Translated, it gives CASSIGSSVFTGELFF.

The V and J genes are TRBV3-1 (or the pseudogene TRBV3-2) and TRBJ2-3; TRBD2 aligns across 9 bases. The CDR3 is made up of 16 amino acids. V was pared by 1 base and J by 3 bases, with 5 bases of the junction left unmatched. Germline V gene lookup returns CDR1 LGHDT and CDR2 YNNKEL (reference sequence). The CDR3 DNA reads as TGTGCCAGCAGCCAAGGCAATAGCGGGAGAACAGATACGCAGTATTTT. This sequence encodes CASSQGNSGRTDTQYF.

The V and J genes are TRBV11-3 and TRBJ2-4; D is perhaps TRBD1 (6 bases). The ends were cut back, 5 bases at V and 1 base at J, with 15 bases in the middle. The germline CDR1 and CDR2 sequences are SGHNT and YENEEA. This CDR3 spans 16 amino acids. CDR3 sequence: CASSLKTGEAKNIQYF. The CDR3, as DNA: TGTGCCAGCAGCCTAAAGACAGGAGAGGCCAAAAACATTCAGTACTTC.

The chain couples TRBV27 to TRBJ2-1, with 9 bases that match TRBD1. The V and J ends lost 4 bases and 4 bases, in that order; junction bases with no gene match: 8. The CDR3 runs 16 residues. The germline V gene has CDR1 MNHEY and CDR2 SMNVEV (reference sequence). The chain's CDR3 is CASSSSDRGTYNEQFF. The DNA for the CDR3 is TGTGCCAGCAGTTCCTCGGACAGGGGTACGTACAATGAGCAGTTCTTC.

J is TRBJ2-7 and V is TRBV19, with D possibly TRBD1 on 7 matching bases. The CDR3 length is 16 residues. The germline V gene encodes CDR1 LNHDA and CDR2 SQIVND (reference sequence). The germline V and J ends were trimmed by 3 bases and 7 bases, with 22 bases remaining between them. The CDR3 loop reads CASSIQGGTEKGEQYF. The DNA of the CDR3 is TGTGCCAGTAGTATCCAGGGGGGAACCGAGAAAGGAGAGCAGTACTTC.

The chain has TRBV11-3 and TRBJ2-1, with TRBD2 matching 12 bases. Germline CDR1 is SGHNT and CDR2 is YENEEA. The CDR3 runs 16 residues. V lost 5 bases and J lost 4; bases outside the gene matches: 6. This chain's CDR3 is CASSPGLAGTYNEQFF. CDR3 DNA: TGTGCCAGCAGCCCTGGACTAGCGGGAACGTACAATGAGCAGTTCTTC.

This chain links TRBV14 with TRBJ1-1, with D perhaps matching TRBD1 (5 bases). The V end lost 1 base, the J end lost 5 bases, and 8 bases lay between the germline ends. CDR1 and CDR2 from the germline V gene are SGHDN and FVKESK. The CDR3 is 13 amino acids. The CDR3 nucleotides are TGTGCCAGCAGCCAAGGGGGCTGGACTGAAGCTTTCTTT. This gives the protein CASSQGGWTEAFF.

This chain uses TRBV6-5 with TRBJ1-1; D not certain. Looked up from germline, CDR1 is MNHEY and CDR2 is SVGAGI. The CDR3 is 14 amino acids. The V gene lost 2 bases and the J gene lost 0 bases, with 7 bases spanning the gap. The CDR3 loop is CASSYAALNTEAFF. CDR3 bases: TGTGCCAGCAGTTACGCGGCGCTGAACACTGAAGCTTTCTTT.

This chain uses TRBV3-1 (or the pseudogene TRBV3-2) with TRBJ1-6, with D uncertain. Trimming removed 1 base at V and 6 bases at J, with 10 bases between. Germline assignment: CDR1 LGHDT and CDR2 YNNKEL (reference sequence). The CDR3 consists of 15 residues. This chain's CDR3 is CASSQGRTINSPLHF. In nucleotides, the CDR3 is TGTGCCAGCAGCCAAGGGAGGACGATTAATTCACCCCTCCACTTT.

This chain connects TRBV14 to TRBJ2-2; 9 nucleotides match TRBD2. The CDR3 is made up of 19 amino acids. Trimming cost V 8 bases and J 2 bases; bases outside gene matches: 18. Germline V lookup: CDR1 SGHDN, CDR2 FVKESK. The CDR3 nucleotides are TGTGCCAGCGAGGGGAAGAGGAGAGCTAGCGGGAAAAACACCGGGGAGCTGTTTTTT. Amino acids: CASEGKRRASGKNTGELFF.

This clone was seen only once. The chain couples TRBV24-1 to TRBJ2-3; 7 bases agree with TRBD2. V shed 1 base and J 2 bases; nucleotides not matched to a gene: 5. The germline V gene encodes CDR1 KGHDR and CDR2 SFDVKD. The CDR3 sequence is 16 residues long. DNA of the CDR3: TGTGCCACCAGTGATTTTCGGGGACTAAACACAGATACGCAGTATTTT. Its protein product is CATSDFRGLNTDTQYF.

The chain combines TRBV11-1 with TRBJ1-1; D not resolved. Trimming removed 5 bases from V and 1 base from J, with 11 bases in between. Germline V gives CDR1 SGHAT, CDR2 FQDESV (reference sequence). The CDR3 is 14 amino acids. The CDR3 sequence is CASSKGVGNTEAFF. The CDR3 DNA reads TGTGCCAGCAGCAAGGGAGTGGGGAACACTGAAGCTTTCTTT.